The 21 T cell receptor beta chains reported below all come from one sample, sequenced in a study of T cell clonality in common variable immunodeficiency. The data were produced by immunoSEQ multiplex PCR, yet TCRdb's version contains in-frame clones alone and is incomplete. The specimen gives about 35,000 clones without singletons; the ten biggest hold 2.5% to 3%. Input material: peripheral blood mononuclear cells. All receptors come from a person aged 18 to 75 in good health.

This clone has at least ten counts. The read gets to within 3 residues of the CDR3 end, and the germline J gene fills in the rest. The chain employs TRBV19 and TRBJ1-5, with 8 bases aligning to TRBD1. The CDR3 loop spans 16 amino acids. Germline V gene sequence: CDR1 LNHDA, CDR2 SQIVND (reference sequence). The J segment lost 9 bases and the V segment lost 3 bases, leaving 13 bases of the junction unmatched. The CDR3 loop reads CASSIQTGVLGRPQHF. CDR3 DNA (partial): TGTGCCAGTAGTATTCAGACAGGGGTCCTGGGGCGGCCC.

This clone showed up many times. The read gets to within 3 residues of the CDR3 end, and the germline J gene fills in the rest. V gene TRBV19 combines with J gene TRBJ2-3, with unresolved D. This CDR3 has 14 residues. The germline V gene encodes CDR1 LNHDA and CDR2 SQIVND (reference sequence). The V end was cut by 7 bases, the J end by 4 bases, with 15 bases between. CDR3 loop: CASTDIRVPDTQYF. Incomplete CDR3 DNA: TGTGCCAGTACGGATATTAGGGTCCCAGATACG.

This clone has just a few counts. One base away lies a much larger clone, so this may be a sequencing read error. The CDR3 is cut off 3 residues early in the read; its end comes from the germline J gene. The chain couples TRBV7-9 to TRBJ2-2; 7 bases match TRBD2. Germline assignment: CDR1 SEHNR and CDR2 FQNEAQ (reference sequence). CDR3 length equals 11 residues. CDR3: CAAGEANVLFF. The DNA read from the CDR3 is TGTGCCGCGGGGGAGGCCAACGTG.

This clone has a count of ten or more. Read sequence stops 3 residues before the CDR3 end, and the germline J gene provides the missing end. This sequence joins TRBV18 and TRBJ1-4; no definite D call. The CDR3 covers 15 residues. Germline CDR1 reads KGHSH; CDR2 reads LQKENI. Trimming removed 3 bases from V and 4 bases from J, with 12 bases in between. CDR3 DNA, as far as it was read: TGTGCCAGCTCACCCGGACGGGGAAGTAATGAAAAA. Translation: CASSPGRGSNEK. The complete CDR3 protein is CASSPGRGSNEKLFF.

A remark on this clone: The read ends 3 residues shy of where the CDR3 ends; the end is completed using the germline J gene. The rearrangement links TRBV7-3 to TRBJ2-1, with D uncertain. This CDR3 spans 12 amino acids. V was pared by 5 bases and J by 8 bases, with 10 bases between. Germline V gene data show CDR1 as SGHTA and CDR2 as FQGTGA. The CDR3: CASSPPCDEQFF. Partial CDR3 DNA: TGTGCCAGCAGCCCACCGTGCGATGAG.

This clone has a count of ten or more. The sequenced fragment ends 3 residues before the CDR3 boundary, so the rest is inferred from the germline J gene. The rearrangement joins TRBV7-8 to TRBJ2-1; 7 bases align to TRBD1. CDR1 is SGHVS, CDR2 FQNEAQ, per germline. After removal of 6 bases from V and 2 bases from J, the junction contained 10 bases not matched to a gene. This CDR3 is built from 16 residues. CDR3 DNA, as far as it was read: TGTGCCAGCAGACGTACACAGGGGCTCGCCTACAATGAG. Protein product: CASRRTQGLAYNE. The whole CDR3 protein is CASRRTQGLAYNEQFF. The variable domain in full, with the rest retrieved from reference TRBV7-8 and TRBJ2-1, is GAGVSQSPRYKVAKRGQDVALRCDPISGHVSLFWYQQALGQGPEFLTYFQNEAQLDKSGLPSDRFFAERPEGSVSTLKIQRTQQEDSAVYLCASRRTQGLAYNEQFFGPGTRLTVL.

This clone occurred many times. Incomplete CDR3 DNA: TGCAGTGCCGGGACAGAGGACACTGAA. It codes for CSAGTEDTE. The complete CDR3 reads CSAGTEDTEAFF. The V gene is TRBV20-1, the J gene TRBJ1-1; 7 positions agree with TRBD1. The observed sequence ends 3 residues before the CDR3 terminus, with the missing tail filled in from the germline J gene. Germline CDR1 and CDR2: DFQATT and SNEGSKA (reference sequence). The CDR3 has 12 amino acids. V dropped 6 bases and J dropped 3; count of bases not matched to a gene: 4.

This clone was seen many times. The read terminates 3 residues ahead of where the CDR3 ends, so the germline J gene completes it. The chain is built from TRBV10-3 and TRBJ2-4, with a weak D call TRBD1 (5 bases). The ends were cut back, 7 bases at V and 3 bases at J, with 10 bases in the middle. The CDR3 loop spans 13 amino acids. Germline-derived CDR1 and CDR2 are ENHRY and SYGVKD. The CDR3 bases that were read are TGTGCCATCAACAGGTTTGGCAAAAACATT. Translated, it gives CAINRFGKNI. The whole CDR3 is CAINRFGKNIQYF.

This clone was detected a few times. Read data end 3 residues before the CDR3 end; the end is taken from the germline J gene. V is TRBV19 and J is TRBJ1-2; D not certain. Germline CDR1 is LNHDA and CDR2 is SQIVND (reference sequence). This CDR3 contains 14 residues. CDR3 DNA (partial): TGTGCCAGTACGGATATTAGGGTCCCAGATACC. It encodes CASTDIRVPDT. The entire CDR3 is CASTDIRVPDTYTF. The variable domain in full, completed from reference TRBV19 and TRBJ1-2, reads DGGITQSPKYLFRKEGQNVTLSCEQNLNHDAMYWYRQDPGQGLRLIYYSQIVNDFQKGDIAEGYSVSREKKESFPLTVTSAQKNPTAFYLCASTDIRVPDTYTFGSGTRLTVV.

This clone was seen a handful of times. The CDR3 is cut off 3 residues early in the read; its end comes from the germline J gene. The chain carries TRBV13 and TRBJ2-7; no reliable D call. Germline assignment: CDR1 PRHDT and CDR2 FYEKMQ (reference sequence). The CDR3 totals 14 residues. Trimming shortened V by 4 bases and J by 1 base, and 11 bases separated the two germline ends. CDR3: CASSWALGSYEQYF. CDR3 DNA (partial): TGTGCCAGCAGCTGGGCCCTTGGGTCCTACGAG.

This clone has a count of ten or more. The read terminates 3 residues ahead of where the CDR3 ends, so the germline J gene completes it. The chain recombines TRBV5-1 with TRBJ2-7, with 8 nucleotides matching TRBD1. The germline gives CDR1 SGHRS, CDR2 YFSETQ. The CDR3 sequence is 15 residues long. The V segment lost 3 bases and the J segment 6 bases; nucleotides outside the gene matches: 11. CDR3 loop: CASSYRDRFYSEQYF. The DNA read from the CDR3 is TGCGCCAGCAGCTACCGGGACAGGTTCTATAGCGAG.

This clone was recorded at least ten times. The read terminates 3 residues before the CDR3 end, so the remaining end is supplied by the germline J gene. The rearrangement links TRBV5-1 to TRBJ2-7, with D tentatively TRBD1 (5 bases). Germline CDR1 SGHRS, CDR2 YFSETQ. V was trimmed by 4 bases and J by 0 bases, leaving 26 bases between them. CDR3 length: 19 amino acids. The CDR3 bases that were read are TGCGCCAGCAGCAGGGTATTAAACATGGGGCTCAGGAGCTCCTACGAG. It yields the protein CASSRVLNMGLRSSYE. The entire CDR3 sequence reads CASSRVLNMGLRSSYEQYF.

This clone was detected ten times or more. Sequencing ends 3 residues short of the CDR3 end; the germline J gene provides the rest. The J gene is TRBJ1-4, the V gene TRBV6-1, with D unresolved. The CDR3 has 15 amino acids. The germline CDR1 and CDR2 sequences are MNHNS and SASEGT. The sequenced CDR3 bases are TGTGCCAGCAGTGCCAGCCGAGCGAATAATTCACCA. Translation gives CASSASRANNSP. The full CDR3 protein is CASSASRANNSPLFF.

This clone was observed a few times. The sequenced fragment ends 3 residues before the CDR3 boundary, so the rest is inferred from the germline J gene. V gene TRBV2 combines with J gene TRBJ2-1; the D is unclear. V lost 7 bases and J 5 bases, leaving 6 bases between the germline ends. Germline values: CDR1 SNHLY, CDR2 FYNNEI. This CDR3 has 11 amino acids. CDR3: CASNTNNEQFF. CDR3 DNA, as far as it was read: TGTGCCAGCAACACGAACAATGAG.

This clone was seen ten or more times. CDR3 in amino acids: CASSPGHLNTEAFF. The CDR3 DNA, read in part, is TGTGCCAGCAGCCCCGGACATTTGAACACTGAA. This chain uses TRBV11-2 with TRBJ1-1; D may be TRBD1 (5 bases). The read is 3 residues too short to cover the CDR3 end, so that end is filled in from the germline J gene. The CDR3 has 14 amino acids. V was clipped by 5 bases and J by 0 bases, with 10 bases between them. Germline CDR1 and CDR2: SGHAT and FQNNGV.

With regard to this clone: Read data end 3 residues before the CDR3 end; the end is taken from the germline J gene. This sample also contains other DNA sequences that code for the same CDR3. J is TRBJ1-3 and V is TRBV19, with D maybe TRBD1 (5 bases). The V gene's germline CDR1 is LNHDA and CDR2 SQIVND (reference sequence). This CDR3 region has 14 residues. V gave up 8 bases and J gave up 0 bases, with 11 bases separating them. The DNA read from the CDR3 is TGTGCCAGTGAGGACAAGAGCTCTGGAAACACC. It is translated as CASEDKSSGNT. The whole CDR3 sequence is CASEDKSSGNTIYF.

This clone was picked up many times. The read ends 3 residues shy of where the CDR3 ends; the end is completed using the germline J gene. The rearrangement uses TRBV18 and TRBJ1-4, with a tentative D call TRBD1 (5 bases). The CDR3 totals 15 residues. CDR1 KGHSH and CDR2 LQKENI come from the germline V gene. V was pared by 3 bases and J by 6 bases, with 14 bases between. The sequenced part of the CDR3 DNA is TGTGCCAGCTCACCCCTGGGCAGGGAATATGAAAAA. Amino acid sequence: CASSPLGREYEK. The complete CDR3 sequence is CASSPLGREYEKLFF.

Many counts were recorded for this clone. Read coverage stops 3 residues before the CDR3 terminus; the germline J gene supplies the remainder. The genes are TRBV7-9 and TRBJ1-4, with D uncertain. Per germline, CDR1 SEHNR and CDR2 FQNEAQ (reference sequence). CDR3 size: 14 residues. V was shortened by 1 base and J by 7 bases, with 10 bases between the two germline ends. The sequenced CDR3 bases are TGTGCCAGCAGCTTAGGAAGCTCGGGTGAAAAA. Translation: CASSLGSSGEK. The CDR3 in its entirety is CASSLGSSGEKLFF.

This clone was seen a handful of times. From the germline J gene comes the end of the CDR3, since the read stops 3 residues before it. V and J are TRBV19 and TRBJ1-1, with D uncertain. Germline V gives CDR1 LNHDA, CDR2 SQIVND (reference sequence). Trimming took 11 bases from V and 0 from J, leaving 22 bases between them. CDR3 size: 16 residues. CDR3 DNA (partial): TGTGCCGGTACGGATCATGGGCAGATTATGAACACTGAA. Amino acid sequence: CAGTDHGQIMNTE. The complete CDR3 protein is CAGTDHGQIMNTEAFF.

This clone has at least ten counts. Read coverage stops 3 residues before the CDR3 terminus; the germline J gene supplies the remainder. The rearrangement uses TRBV10-3 and TRBJ1-2; D possibly corresponds to TRBD1 (5 bases). Germline V gene sequence: CDR1 ENHRY, CDR2 SYGVKD. The CDR3 has 17 amino acids. The germline V and J ends were trimmed by 2 bases and 0 bases, with 16 bases remaining between them. The DNA read from the CDR3 is TGTGCCATCAGTGAGCGGGCAGGGCGAACAGCTAACTATGGC. It is translated as CAISERAGRTANYG. The whole CDR3 protein reads CAISERAGRTANYGYTF.

This clone was recorded at least ten times. The CDR3 extends 3 residues past the end of the read, so its final part is completed from the germline J gene. The chain uses TRBV28 and TRBJ2-1; D unresolved. Trimming pared 1 base from V and 8 bases from J, leaving 3 bases between. Germline values: CDR1 MDHEN, CDR2 SYDVKM. The CDR3 loop spans 11 amino acids. The CDR3 region is CASSLFDEQFF. The CDR3 bases that were read are TGTGCCAGCAGTTTATTCGATGAG. Filled out from reference TRBV28 and TRBJ2-1, the complete variable domain reads DVKVTQSSRYLVKRTGEKVFLECVQDMDHENMFWYRQDPGLGLRLIYFSYDVKMKEKGDIPEGYSVSREKKERFSLILESASTNQTSMYLCASSLFDEQFFGPGTRLTVL.